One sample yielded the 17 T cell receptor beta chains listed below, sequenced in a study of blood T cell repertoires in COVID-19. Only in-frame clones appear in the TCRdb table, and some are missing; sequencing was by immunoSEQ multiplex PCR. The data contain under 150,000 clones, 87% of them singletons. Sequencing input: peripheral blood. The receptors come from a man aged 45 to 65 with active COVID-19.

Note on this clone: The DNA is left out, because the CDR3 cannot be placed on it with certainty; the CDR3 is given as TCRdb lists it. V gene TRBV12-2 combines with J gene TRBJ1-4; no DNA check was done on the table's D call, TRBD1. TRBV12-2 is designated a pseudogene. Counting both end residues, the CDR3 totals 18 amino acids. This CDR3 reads CASRLAVGQGARNEKLFF.

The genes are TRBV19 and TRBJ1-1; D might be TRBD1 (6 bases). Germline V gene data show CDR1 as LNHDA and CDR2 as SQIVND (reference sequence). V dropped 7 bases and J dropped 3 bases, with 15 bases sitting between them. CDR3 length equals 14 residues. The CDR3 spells CASNPQGLDTEAFF. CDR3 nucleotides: TGTGCCAGTAATCCACAGGGTTTGGACACTGAAGCTTTCTTT.

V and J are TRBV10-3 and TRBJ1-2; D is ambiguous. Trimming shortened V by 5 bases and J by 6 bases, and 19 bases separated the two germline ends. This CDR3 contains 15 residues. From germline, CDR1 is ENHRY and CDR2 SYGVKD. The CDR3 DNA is TGTGCCATCAGTCCTCTCGGGGAGGGAAGAGATGGCTACACCTTC. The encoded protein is CAISPLGEGRDGYTF.

For the CDR3, the DNA is TGTGCCAGCAGTGAAGCGGGTGGCAAAGCTTTCTTT. Its translation: CASSEAGGKAFF. The chain combines TRBV6-4 with TRBJ1-1; D call uncertain. CDR1 and CDR2 from the germline V gene are MRHNA and SNTAGT. The V and J ends lost 3 bases and 9 bases respectively, with 11 bases between them. The length of the CDR3 is 12 residues.

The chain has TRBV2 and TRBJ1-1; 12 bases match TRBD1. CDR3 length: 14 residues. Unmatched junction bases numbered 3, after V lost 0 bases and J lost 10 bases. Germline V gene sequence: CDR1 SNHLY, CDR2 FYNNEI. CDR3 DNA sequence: TGTGCCAGCAGTGAAGCGGGGACAGGGGGCGCAGCTTTCTTT. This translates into CASSEAGTGGAAFF. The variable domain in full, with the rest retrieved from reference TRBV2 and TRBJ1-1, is EPEVTQTPSHQVTQMGQEVILRCVPISNHLYFYWYRQILGQKVEFLVSFYNNEISEKSEIFDDQFSVERPDGSNFTLKIRSTKLEDSAMYFCASSEAGTGGAAFFGQGTRLTVV.

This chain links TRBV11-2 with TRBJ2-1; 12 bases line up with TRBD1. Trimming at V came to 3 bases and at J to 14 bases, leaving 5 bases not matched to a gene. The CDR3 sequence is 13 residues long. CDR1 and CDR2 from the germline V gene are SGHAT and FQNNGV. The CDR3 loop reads CASSLAGQGAKFF. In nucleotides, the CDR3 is TGTGCCAGCAGCTTGGCGGGACAGGGGGCGAAGTTCTTC.

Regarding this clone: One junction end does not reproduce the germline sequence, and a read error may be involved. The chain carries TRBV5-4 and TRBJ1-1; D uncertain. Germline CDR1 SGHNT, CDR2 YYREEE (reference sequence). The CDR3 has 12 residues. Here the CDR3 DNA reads TGTGCCAGCAGCCTCCGTTCGACTGCAGCTTTCTTT. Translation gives CASSLRSTAAFF. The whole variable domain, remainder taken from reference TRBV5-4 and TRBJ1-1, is ETGVTQSPTHLIKTRGQQVTLRCSSQSGHNTVSWYQQALGQGPQFIFQYYREEENGRGNFPPRFSGLQFPNYSSELNVNALELDDSALYLCASSLRSTAAFFGQGTRLTVV.

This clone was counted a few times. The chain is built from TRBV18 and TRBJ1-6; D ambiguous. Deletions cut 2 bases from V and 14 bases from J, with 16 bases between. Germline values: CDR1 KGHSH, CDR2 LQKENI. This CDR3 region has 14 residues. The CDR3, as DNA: TGTGCCAGCTCACCAACAGATAGAGATTCGGCCCTCCACTTT. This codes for CASSPTDRDSALHF.

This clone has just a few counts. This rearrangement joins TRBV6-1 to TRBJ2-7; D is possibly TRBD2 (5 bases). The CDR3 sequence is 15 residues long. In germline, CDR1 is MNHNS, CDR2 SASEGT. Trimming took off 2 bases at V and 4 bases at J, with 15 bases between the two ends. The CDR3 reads CASSEPGEGPYEQYF. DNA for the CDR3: TGTGCCAGCAGTGAACCAGGAGAGGGTCCGTACGAGCAGTACTTC.

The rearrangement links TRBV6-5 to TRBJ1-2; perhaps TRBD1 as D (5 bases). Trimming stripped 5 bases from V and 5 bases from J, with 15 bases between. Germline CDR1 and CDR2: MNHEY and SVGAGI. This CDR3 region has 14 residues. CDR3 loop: CASSTRGGVYGYTF. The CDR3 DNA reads TGTGCCAGCAGTACCCGCGGGGGGGTATATGGCTACACCTTC.

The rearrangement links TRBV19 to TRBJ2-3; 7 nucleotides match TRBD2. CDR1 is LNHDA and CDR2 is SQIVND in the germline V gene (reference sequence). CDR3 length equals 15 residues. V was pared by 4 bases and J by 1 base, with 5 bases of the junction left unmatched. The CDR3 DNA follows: TGTGCCAGTAGTAAAGCGGGGCCCCGCACAGATACGCAGTATTTT. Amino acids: CASSKAGPRTDTQYF. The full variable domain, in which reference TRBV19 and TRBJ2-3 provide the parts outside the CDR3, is DGGITQSPKYLFRKEGQNVTLSCEQNLNHDAMYWYRQDPGQGLRLIYYSQIVNDFQKGDIAEGYSVSREKKESFPLTVTSAQKNPTAFYLCASSKAGPRTDTQYFGPGTRLTVL.

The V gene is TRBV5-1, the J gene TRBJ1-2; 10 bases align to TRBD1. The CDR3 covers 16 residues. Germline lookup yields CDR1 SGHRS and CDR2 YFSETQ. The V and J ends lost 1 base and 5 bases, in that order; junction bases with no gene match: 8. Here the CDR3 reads CASSLYRDRGVYGYTF. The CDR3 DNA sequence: TGCGCCAGCAGCTTGTACCGGGACAGGGGAGTTTATGGCTACACCTTC. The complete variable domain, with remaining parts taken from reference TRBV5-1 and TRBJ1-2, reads KAGVTQTPRYLIKTRGQQVTLSCSPISGHRSVSWYQQTPGQGLQFLFEYFSETQRNKGNFPGRFSGRQFSNSRSEMNVSTLELGDSALYLCASSLYRDRGVYGYTFGSGTRLTVV.

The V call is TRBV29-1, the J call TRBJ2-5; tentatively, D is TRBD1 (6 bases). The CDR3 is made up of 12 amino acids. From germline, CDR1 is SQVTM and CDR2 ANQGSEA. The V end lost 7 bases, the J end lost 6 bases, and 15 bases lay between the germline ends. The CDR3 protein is CSAGGRDKTQYF. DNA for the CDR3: TGCAGCGCCGGAGGTAGGGACAAGACCCAGTACTTC.

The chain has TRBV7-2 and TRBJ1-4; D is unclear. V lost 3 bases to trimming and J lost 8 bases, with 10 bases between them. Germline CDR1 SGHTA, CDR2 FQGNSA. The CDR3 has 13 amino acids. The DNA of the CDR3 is TGTGCCAGCAGCTTCTTAGCTCGGGAAAAACTGTTTTTT. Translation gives CASSFLAREKLFF.

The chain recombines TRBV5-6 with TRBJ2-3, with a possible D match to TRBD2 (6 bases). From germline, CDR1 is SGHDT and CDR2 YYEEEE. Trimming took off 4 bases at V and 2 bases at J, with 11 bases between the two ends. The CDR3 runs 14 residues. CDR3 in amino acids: CASSLGLATDTQYF. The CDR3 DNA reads TGTGCCAGCAGCCTGGGACTTGCCACAGATACGCAGTATTTT.

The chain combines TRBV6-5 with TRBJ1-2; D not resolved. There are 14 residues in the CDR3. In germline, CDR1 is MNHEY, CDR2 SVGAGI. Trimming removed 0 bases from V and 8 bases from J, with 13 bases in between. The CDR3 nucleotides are TGTGCCAGCAGTTACTCGGAGCAGACTCGGGGCTACACCTTC. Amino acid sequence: CASSYSEQTRGYTF.

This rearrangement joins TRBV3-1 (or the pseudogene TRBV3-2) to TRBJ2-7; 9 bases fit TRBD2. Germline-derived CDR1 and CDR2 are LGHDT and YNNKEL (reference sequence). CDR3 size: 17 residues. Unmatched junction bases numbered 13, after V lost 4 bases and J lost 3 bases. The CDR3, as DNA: TGTGCCAGCAGCCGACTCATAGCTAGCGGGGCGGGCTACGAGCAGTACTTC. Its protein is CASSRLIASGAGYEQYF.